This TCR beta chain was captured by sequencing in a study of CD8 T cells in Susac syndrome. The wider study: Patients with Susac syndrome were therapy-naive, treated with corticosteroids, or treated with intravenous immunoglobulin alone when blood was collected.

CDR1 is SGHNT, CDR2 YYREEE, per germline (reference sequence). The ends were cut back, 4 bases at V and 0 bases at J, with 14 bases in the middle. The CDR3 runs 17 residues. Reverse transcription of roughly 0.5 to 1 ug RNA was performed with random hexamers. TCRdb fed the immunoSEQ multiplex PCR reads into MiXCR, producing one record per CDR3 protein. Of around 190,000 distinct CDR3 sequences in the sample, 90% to 95% are singletons; the top ten hold approximately 0.11%. The chain couples TRBV5-4 to TRBJ2-6, with D perhaps matching TRBD1 (5 bases). Sequenced sample: CD4+ T cells from PBMCs. The clonotype originates from a human donor with Susac syndrome. CDR3 region: CASSGRQTFSGANVLTF. As DNA, the CDR3 is TGTGCCAGCAGCGGAAGACAGACTTTCTCTGGGGCCAACGTCCTGACTTTC.